The 11 T cell receptor beta chains below all came from one sample that was sequenced in a study of CD8 T cells in ankylosing spondylitis. Findings and caveats of the study: The study identified a TCR beta motif of under ten highly homologous variants that appeared characteristic of ankylosing spondylitis blood.

These TCRs' antigens remain unknown. In TCRdb, the 5' RACE reads were re-called with MiXCR into one record per CDR3 protein. The sample yields over 200,000 distinct CDR3 sequences, about 18% seen once. Material for sequencing was blood, either unsorted or a sorted T cell fraction (not recorded which). The receptors were sampled from a male donor with ankylosing spondylitis.

The chain employs TRBV7-6 and TRBJ1-6, with a weak D call TRBD1 (6 bases). The germline V and J ends were trimmed by 4 bases and 10 bases, with 14 bases remaining between them. Germline lookup yields CDR1 SGHVS and CDR2 FNYEAQ. The CDR3 totals 14 residues. CDR3 sequence reads: CASSSGAGLSPLHF. In nucleotides, the CDR3 is TGTGCCAGCAGCTCGGGGGCCGGGCTCTCACCCCTCCACTTT. The full variable domain, completed using reference TRBV7-6 and TRBJ1-6, is GAGVSQSPRYKVTKRGQDVALRCDPISGHVSLYWYRQALGQGPEFLTYFNYEAQQDKSGLPNDRFSAERPEGSISTLTIQRTEQRDSAMYRCASSSGAGLSPLHFGNGTRLTVT.

The genes are TRBV25-1 and TRBJ1-2; 8 bases match TRBD1. This CDR3 has 12 residues. Germline lookup yields CDR1 MGHDK and CDR2 SYGVNS. The J segment lost 5 bases and the V segment lost 11 bases, leaving 7 bases of the junction unmatched. The CDR3 region has the DNA TGTGCCTGTGGCGGACAGGGATATGGCTACACCTTC. Its protein product is CACGGQGYGYTF.

The V gene is TRBV27, the J gene TRBJ2-6, with D tentatively TRBD1 (6 bases). Deletions cut 1 base from V and 0 bases from J, with 7 bases between. Germline V gene data show CDR1 as MNHEY and CDR2 as SMNVEV (reference sequence). This CDR3 is 16 amino acids long. The DNA of the CDR3 is TGTGCCAGCAGTTTATTGGGGGCCTCTGGGGCCAACGTCCTGACTTTC. It translates to CASSLLGASGANVLTF.

This clonotype was recorded a few times. The chain employs TRBV15 and TRBJ2-3, with D unresolved. The CDR3 covers 15 residues. Germline V gene lookup returns CDR1 LNHNV and CDR2 YYDKDF (reference sequence). V was clipped by 0 bases and J by 1 base, with 8 bases between them. As DNA, the CDR3 is TGTGCCACCAGCAGAGATTCGGCAGGCACAGATACGCAGTATTTT. Amino acids: CATSRDSAGTDTQYF.

The chain employs TRBV29-1 and TRBJ2-7; D not resolved. Germline V gives CDR1 SQVTM, CDR2 ANQGSEA. The CDR3 is 11 residues long. Trimming pared 4 bases from V and 3 bases from J, leaving 7 bases between. The chain's CDR3 is CSVAERYEQYF. In DNA, the CDR3 is TGCAGCGTTGCCGAACGCTACGAGCAGTACTTC.

This clonotype was observed many times. The chain employs TRBV12-3 or TRBV12-4 and TRBJ2-7, with 10 bases aligning to TRBD2. This CDR3 contains 15 residues. V lost 5 bases, J lost 4 bases, and 8 bases stayed unmatched. The CDR3, as DNA: TGTGCCAGCAGTGCAACTGGACTAGCGGATTACGAGCAGTACTTC. Translated: CASSATGLADYEQYF.

The V call is TRBV20-1, the J call TRBJ2-3; TRBD2 aligns across 10 bases. CDR1 is DFQATT, CDR2 SNEGSKA, per germline (reference sequence). V was pared by 0 bases and J by 4 bases, with 4 bases of the junction left unmatched. The CDR3 has 15 amino acids. The CDR3 reads CSARDPAGGPDTQYF. In DNA, the CDR3 is TGCAGTGCTAGAGATCCAGCGGGGGGGCCAGATACGCAGTATTTT.

The chain uses TRBV7-9 and TRBJ2-7, with D unresolved. This CDR3 has 12 residues. Per the germline V gene, CDR1 is SEHNR and CDR2 is FQNEAQ (reference sequence). V shed 3 bases and J shed 6 bases, with 9 bases lying between them. CDR3 in amino acids: CASSFGVGEQYF. In DNA, the CDR3 is TGTGCCAGCAGCTTTGGGGTGGGCGAGCAGTACTTC.

This clonotype came up a few times. The chain combines TRBV7-9 with TRBJ2-7; possible D gene TRBD2, 5 bases. The germline gives CDR1 SEHNR, CDR2 FQNEAQ (reference sequence). V lost 6 bases and J 0 bases, leaving 9 bases between the germline ends. The CDR3 is 13 residues long. CDR3 nucleotide sequence: TGTGCCAGCAGGGCGGGCGCCTCCTACGAGCAGTACTTC. Translating gives CASRAGASYEQYF.

This clonotype has a handful of counts. The chain has TRBV20-1 and TRBJ1-1; D call uncertain. The V gene lost 7 bases and the J gene lost 0 bases, with 12 bases spanning the gap. Germline lookup yields CDR1 DFQATT and CDR2 SNEGSKA (reference sequence). This CDR3 comprises 13 residues. CDR3 DNA: TGCAGTGTCAGAGGGAGGCTGAACACTGAAGCTTTCTTT. It encodes CSVRGRLNTEAFF.

The chain couples TRBV5-6 to TRBJ2-3, with 7 bases matching TRBD1. Germline lookup yields CDR1 SGHDT and CDR2 YYEEEE. CDR3 size: 15 residues. With 2 bases clipped from V and 3 bases from J, the junction kept 6 bases outside the gene matches. CDR3 coding DNA: TGTGCCAGCAGCTTAACAGGGGCCCCTACAGATACGCAGTATTTT. Protein: CASSLTGAPTDTQYF.